The rows below give T cell receptor beta chains drawn from one sample of a study of Graves' ophthalmopathy and Graves' hyperthyroidism. TCRdb analysed the multiplex PCR reads with MiXCR anew, one entry per CDR3 protein. The repertoire has about 1.2 million distinct CDR3 sequences, 36% of them found once; the top ten carry more than 9.5%. The sequenced sample consisted of peripheral blood or thyroid tissue (not recorded which). The receptors shown here come from an adult man with Graves' hyperthyroidism. Each CDR3 is given with its conserved first and last residue.

CDR3 protein: CASSTPGQGYTEAFF
V gene: TRBV9
J gene: TRBJ1-1

CDR3 protein: CASSLSRDRVSEQYF
V gene: TRBV9
J gene: TRBJ2-7

CDR3 protein: CSAKSGTGTYEQYF
V gene: TRBV20-1
J gene: TRBJ2-7

CDR3 protein: CASRPEGRHHSYEQYF
V gene: TRBV28
J gene: TRBJ2-7

CDR3 protein: CASRTRQELNSPLHF
V gene: TRBV19
J gene: TRBJ1-6

CDR3 protein: CASSPPPRHAYEQYF
V gene: TRBV19
J gene: TRBJ2-7

CDR3 protein: CAISGTANQETQYF
V gene: TRBV10-3
J gene: TRBJ2-5

CDR3 protein: CASSLLLPGTGKTYEQYF
V gene: TRBV2
J gene: TRBJ2-7

CDR3 protein: CASSVEPGGRAFF
V gene: TRBV9
J gene: TRBJ1-1

CDR3 protein: CASSLARAGSSYNSPLHF
V gene: TRBV7-8
J gene: TRBJ1-6